The source of this T cell receptor beta chain is a study of cytomegalovirus exposure and HLA in healthy donors. General study points: In an earlier analysis, in fewer than 700 donors, most V segments appeared productive either ~90% or ~30% of the time.

Nominally healthy donors were sampled, though unrecorded immune exposures were likely. CDR3 length equals 14 residues. Germline CDR1 and CDR2: KGHSH and LQKENI. J was trimmed by 3 bases and V by 2 bases; bases with no gene match: 2. The study ran its PCR with 60 Vbeta and 13 Jbeta primers. Profiling relied on immunoSEQ multiplex PCR, and the TCRdb table lists in-frame clones only, not all of them. Of 95,000 to 110,000 clones in the sample, around three quarters were seen once. This clone was picked up one time. Its antigen is as yet unknown. The sample comprised PBMCs. V gene TRBV18 combines with J gene TRBJ2-7; TRBD1 agrees at 9 bases. The receptor comes from a woman between 18 and 29 years old in good health and CMV-seropositive. The CDR3 DNA sequence: TGTGCCAGCTCACCATTGACAGGGGGCTACGAGCAGTACTTC. Protein: CASSPLTGGYEQYF.